A single sample is the source of the 22 T cell receptor beta chains below, sequenced in a study of CD8+ T cells in alopecia areata. Reverse transcribed after extraction, RNA yielded cDNA as the sequencing template. Sequencing was performed with immunoSEQ multiplex PCR; in TCRdb, only in-frame clones are kept and a portion is missing. The sample comprises approximately 99,000 clones, approximately 59% of which are singletons, and under 25% rests with the top ten. The sequenced material came from CD8+ T cells sorted from blood. Source of these receptors: a human donor in good health.

V is TRBV5-8 and J is TRBJ1-1; D is uncertain. Germline assignment: CDR1 SGHTS and CDR2 YDEGEE. V was clipped by 2 bases and J by 1 base, with 6 bases between them. The CDR3 covers 13 residues. CDR3 amino acids: CASSLWRNTEAFF. CDR3 nucleotides: TGTGCCAGCAGCTTATGGCGGAACACTGAAGCTTTCTTT.

The chain uses TRBV23-1 and TRBJ1-2; TRBD1 is a possible D gene (5 bases). TRBV23-1 is identified as an open reading frame with a role that is uncertain. The V end lost 8 bases, the J end lost 2 bases, and 18 bases lay between the germline ends. The CDR3 consists of 15 residues. CDR3 sequence: CASPPAPQENYGYTF. DNA for the CDR3: TGCGCCAGCCCCCCGGCCCCACAGGAAAACTATGGCTACACCTTC.

Concerning this clone itself: A junction end diverges from the germline sequence, so it may reflect a read error. The chain employs TRBV2 and TRBJ2-7; D might be TRBD1 (5 bases). Germline V gene lookup returns CDR1 SNHLY and CDR2 FYNNEI. CDR3 length: 10 amino acids. The CDR3 sequence is CASSAGKPFF. DNA for the CDR3: TGTGCCAGCAGTGCAGGGAAACCTTTTTTC.

This clone was observed a handful of times. CDR3 protein: CASVNMGEKLFF. The CDR3 DNA sequence: TGCGCCAGCGTCAACATGGGTGAAAAACTGTTTTTT. The chain joins TRBV23-1 to TRBJ1-4, with D unresolved. TRBV23-1 is filed as an ORF, its function uncertain. V was trimmed by 8 bases and J by 7 bases, leaving 11 bases between them. CDR3 length: 12 amino acids.

V usage is TRBV5-4 and J usage is TRBJ1-2; D is unclear. Between the trimmed V and J ends, which lost 6 bases and 5 bases, there was a span of 14 bases. The CDR3 runs to 13 residues. CDR1 is SGHNT and CDR2 is YYREEE in the germline V gene (reference sequence). CDR3 in amino acids: CASTGERSYGYTF. The CDR3 coding sequence is TGTGCCAGCACCGGGGAGAGGAGTTATGGCTACACCTTC. The full variable domain, completed using reference TRBV5-4 and TRBJ1-2, is ETGVTQSPTHLIKTRGQQVTLRCSSQSGHNTVSWYQQALGQGPQFIFQYYREEENGRGNFPPRFSGLQFPNYSSELNVNALELDDSALYLCASTGERSYGYTFGSGTRLTVV.

The CDR3 DNA sequence: TGTGCCAGCGGGACGATCGGAAACATTCAGTACTTC. Its translation is CASGTIGNIQYF. This chain joins TRBV28 and TRBJ2-4, with D possibly called TRBD1 or TRBD2 (5 bases each). V was clipped by 8 bases and J by 6 bases, with 11 bases between them. Germline CDR1 and CDR2: MDHEN and SYDVKM. This CDR3 comprises 12 residues.

This clone occurred a few times. This chain connects TRBV27 to TRBJ2-3; 8 positions match TRBD2. Germline-derived CDR1 and CDR2 are MNHEY and SMNVEV (reference sequence). V trimming: 1 base; J trimming: 9 bases; junction bases outside the gene matches: 6. This CDR3 contains 14 residues. CDR3 nucleotides: TGTGCCAGCAGTTTATTGAGCGGGGGTGGCACGCAGTATTTT. This codes for CASSLLSGGGTQYF.

This clone was observed a single time. J is TRBJ1-5 and V is TRBV2, with TRBD1 as a possible D gene (6 bases). Germline CDR1 and CDR2: SNHLY and FYNNEI. With 6 bases removed from V and 7 bases from J, the gap between germline ends came to 16 bases. The CDR3 is 14 amino acids. As DNA, the CDR3 is TGTGCCAGCAGGACGGACAGCCGAGCCCAGCCCCAGCATTTT. It yields the protein CASRTDSRAQPQHF.

This clone came up a few times. The chain joins TRBV9 to TRBJ1-2, with D uncertain. The V gene's germline CDR1 is SGDLS and CDR2 YYNGEE. V was shortened by 7 bases and J by 2 bases, with 12 bases between the two germline ends. The CDR3 totals 13 residues. CDR3 region: CASSSVLNYGYTF. The CDR3 nucleotides read TGTGCCAGCTCGAGCGTCCTAAACTATGGCTACACCTTC. The whole variable domain, filled in from reference TRBV9 and TRBJ1-2, reads DSGVTQTPKHLITATGQRVTLRCSPRSGDLSVYWYQQSLDQGLQFLIQYYNGEERAKGNILERFSAQQFPDLHSELNLSSLELGDSALYFCASSSVLNYGYTFGSGTRLTVV.

The gene calls are TRBV9 and TRBJ2-3; 9 bases fit TRBD2. V lost 6 bases to trimming and J lost 5 bases; unmatched junction nucleotides: 7. The CDR3 extends over 14 amino acids. Germline V gives CDR1 SGDLS, CDR2 YYNGEE. The CDR3 protein is CASNLAGTGDTQYF. CDR3 bases: TGTGCCAGCAACCTAGCGGGGACGGGAGATACGCAGTATTTT. Based on the CDR3 plus reference TRBV9 and TRBJ2-3, the full variable domain is DSGVTQTPKHLITATGQRVTLRCSPRSGDLSVYWYQQSLDQGLQFLIQYYNGEERAKGNILERFSAQQFPDLHSELNLSSLELGDSALYFCASNLAGTGDTQYFGPGTRLTVL.

V is TRBV13 and J is TRBJ1-1, with 8 bases that match TRBD1. With V trimmed by 7 bases and J by 1 base, 8 bases remained unmatched. The CDR3 has 15 amino acids. Germline loops: CDR1 PRHDT, CDR2 FYEKMQ (reference sequence). Here the CDR3 reads CASNPGGQGNTEAFF. DNA for the CDR3: TGTGCCAGCAACCCGGGTGGACAGGGGAACACTGAAGCTTTCTTT.

This clone was seen once. J is TRBJ2-1 and V is TRBV6-5; 11 bases align to TRBD2. This CDR3 region has 16 residues. Trimming took 0 bases from V and 8 from J; bases not matched to a gene: 6. Germline V gene lookup returns CDR1 MNHEY and CDR2 SVGAGI. The CDR3 sequence: CASSYSMTSGVHEQFF. Written as DNA, the CDR3 is TGTGCCAGCAGTTACTCGATGACTAGCGGGGTGCATGAGCAGTTCTTC.

This clone has only a few counts. The genes are TRBV29-1 and TRBJ1-1; tentative D call: TRBD1 (6 bases). CDR1 and CDR2 (germline): SQVTM, ANQGSEA. The V end was cut by 4 bases, the J end by 1 base, with 7 bases between. The CDR3 loop spans 12 amino acids. This chain's CDR3 is CSVVDRNTEAFF. CDR3 DNA sequence: TGCAGCGTTGTGGACAGGAACACTGAAGCTTTCTTT.

In nucleotides, the CDR3 is TGTGCCAGCATGTTGGATACGCAGTATTTT. This gives the protein CASMLDTQYF. The chain employs TRBV7-9 and TRBJ2-3; D call uncertain. This CDR3 has 10 amino acids. Germline loops: CDR1 SEHNR, CDR2 FQNEAQ (reference sequence). V lost 7 bases, J lost 6 bases, and 5 bases lay in between.

The rearrangement uses TRBV7-9 and TRBJ2-1; TRBD2 is a possible D gene (7 bases). The ends were cut back, 0 bases at V and 0 bases at J, with 12 bases in the middle. The CDR3 contains 17 residues. Germline-derived CDR1 and CDR2 are SEHNR and FQNEAQ (reference sequence). The CDR3 sequence is CASSLAGGPSSYNEQFF. CDR3 nucleotides: TGTGCCAGCAGCTTAGCGGGGGGGCCGAGCTCCTACAATGAGCAGTTCTTC.

The chain has TRBV11-2 and TRBJ2-7; possible D gene TRBD1, 6 bases. The germline V gene has CDR1 SGHAT and CDR2 FQNNGV. The CDR3 spans 14 residues. Trimming took 2 bases from V and 3 from J, leaving 11 bases between them. CDR3 in DNA: TGTGCCAGCAGCTTACGGCAGGGGAGCTACGAGCAGTACTTC. It is translated as CASSLRQGSYEQYF.

This clone has a count of ten or more. The chain combines TRBV6-5 with TRBJ2-5; 11 bases line up with TRBD2. The germline V gene encodes CDR1 MNHEY and CDR2 SVGAGI. The CDR3 extends over 15 amino acids. Trimming cost V 0 bases and J 6 bases; bases outside gene matches: 3. The CDR3 DNA is TGTGCCAGCAGTTACTCTACTAGCGGGGGCCAGACCCAGTACTTC. Protein: CASSYSTSGGQTQYF.

The chain is built from TRBV5-6 and TRBJ1-2; 7 nucleotides agree with TRBD1. The germline V gene encodes CDR1 SGHDT and CDR2 YYEEEE. The V and J ends lost 0 bases and 8 bases, in that order; junction bases with no gene match: 7. The CDR3 has 14 amino acids. CDR3 sequence reads: CASSLGQGVYGYTF. DNA of the CDR3: TGTGCCAGCAGCTTGGGACAGGGTGTGTACGGCTACACCTTC.

This chain connects TRBV13 to TRBJ1-2, with 9 bases that match TRBD1. Per the germline V gene, CDR1 is PRHDT and CDR2 is FYEKMQ (reference sequence). The junction had 3 bases not matched to a gene; V was cut back by 3 bases and J by 4 bases. This CDR3 has 14 amino acids. The CDR3 nucleotides are TGTGCCAGCAGCTTCTTGGACAGGGGCTATGGCTACACCTTC. Translating gives CASSFLDRGYGYTF.

The J gene is TRBJ2-1, the V gene TRBV13; D is uncertain. The CDR3 length is 12 residues. V was trimmed by 7 bases and J by 5 bases, leaving 9 bases between them. Germline V gives CDR1 PRHDT, CDR2 FYEKMQ (reference sequence). The CDR3 loop reads CASIGSDNEQFF. The DNA of the CDR3 is TGTGCCAGCATCGGCAGCGACAATGAGCAGTTCTTC.

Details on this clone: One junction end disagrees with the germline gene, perhaps due to a read error. V usage is TRBV5-1 and J usage is TRBJ2-1; tentatively, D is TRBD1 (5 bases). Per germline, CDR1 SGHRS and CDR2 YFSETQ. This CDR3 contains 12 residues. In DNA form, the CDR3 reads TGCGCCAGCAGCCCCCTCAGACAGCTCCGGGTCTTC. Its protein product is CASSPLRQLRVF.

The J gene is TRBJ1-1, the V gene TRBV5-6; D is ambiguous. Germline lookup yields CDR1 SGHDT and CDR2 YYEEEE. Trimming stripped 2 bases from V and 4 bases from J, with 9 bases between. There are 13 residues in the CDR3. CDR3 sequence (DNA): TGTGCCAGCAGCTTCGGGGTTGGCACTGAAGCTTTCTTT. This sequence encodes CASSFGVGTEAFF.